This TCR beta chain was recovered during a study of radiotherapy plus CTLA-4 blockade in lung cancer. Study results and caveats: TCR clones originating in tumors grew in number in blood after radiotherapy plus ipilimumab.

Here immunoSEQ multiplex PCR was the method, and the copy in TCRdb shows in-frame clones only, minus some. The sample contains over 40,000 clones, around 86% of which appear only once. Notes on this clone: The antigen is unknown.

This CDR3 is 15 amino acids long. Germline loops: CDR1 SNHLY, CDR2 FYNNEI. The V and J ends lost 7 bases and 1 base respectively, with 13 bases between them. Sequenced here: peripheral blood, sampled from a patient treated with radiotherapy plus ipilimumab. The sequence was collected from a human donor with non-small cell lung cancer who had stable disease on radiotherapy plus ipilimumab. J is TRBJ2-2 and V is TRBV2; possibly TRBD1 for D (5 bases). In DNA, the CDR3 is TGTGCCAGCAACCAGGGCCCCTTGAACACCGGGGAGCTGTTTTTT. Its translation is CASNQGPLNTGELFF.